The rows below give T cell receptor beta chains drawn from one sample of a study of cytomegalovirus exposure and HLA in healthy donors. Sequencing was performed with immunoSEQ multiplex PCR; in TCRdb, only in-frame clones are kept and a portion is missing. Of over 90,000 clones detected, 65% to 85% appear once; the ten largest clones hold 11% to 15%. The sample consisted of PBMCs. The receptors stem from a woman between 70 and 85 years old in good health and CMV-seropositive. Both conserved end residues are part of each CDR3. D genes are given only for firm matches. Part of the rows lack a size; the others show once, few, many or a class for expanded clones.

TRBV27	TRBJ2-6	.	.	TGTGCCAGCAGTTCCTCAACAGCTGGGGCCAACGTCCTGACTTTC	CASSSSTAGANVLTF
TRBV2	TRBJ1-5	once	TRBD1	TGTGCCAGCAGTACCCCCGCCGCGACAGGGTACAAAGGCAATCAGCCCCAGCATTTT	CASSTPAATGYKGNQPQHF
TRBV28	TRBJ2-7	few	TRBD1	TGTGCCAGCACCCCCGGGACAGGGGGTAACGAGCAGTACTTC	CASTPGTGGNEQYF
TRBV18	TRBJ2-1	.	TRBD1	TGTGCCAGCTCACGAGGGACAGGCTCCTGGAATGAGCAGTTCTTC	CASSRGTGSWNEQFF
TRBV7-3	TRBJ1-1	.	TRBD1	TGTGCCAGCAGCAAAGCCGACAGGGGTGAAGCTTTCTTT	CASSKADRGEAFF
TRBV18	TRBJ2-7	.	TRBD1	TGTGCCAGCTCACCACGGCAGGGGGCGTACGAGCAGTACTTC	CASSPRQGAYEQYF
TRBV19	TRBJ2-2	once	.	TGTGCCAGTAGCCCTCGCCACAGGGACACCGGGGAGCTGTTTTTT	CASSPRHRDTGELFF
TRBV28	TRBJ1-4	.	.	TGTGCCAGCAGTTTACAATCTAGCAATGAAAAACTGTTTTTT	CASSLQSSNEKLFF
TRBV15	TRBJ1-4	few	.	TGTGCCACCAGCAGAGCCGGTACGAATGAAAAACTGTTTTTT	CATSRAGTNEKLFF
TRBV5-1	TRBJ2-7	.	TRBD2	TGCGCCAGCAGGATAGCGGGAGGGTCCTACGAGCAGTACTTC	CASRIAGGSYEQYF
TRBV5-1	TRBJ1-3	.	TRBD1	TGCGCCAGCAGCTTGCGGGCAGGGGGCAAAGGCGGAAACACCATATATTTT	CASSLRAGGKGGNTIYF
TRBV28	TRBJ1-4	.	TRBD1	TGTGCCAGCAGTCCCTCCGGACAGGGGGGTGAAAAACTGTTTTTT	CASSPSGQGGEKLFF
TRBV5-4	TRBJ2-1	.	TRBD1	TGTGCCAGCAGCTTGGGTCCGGGACAGGGAGCCAATGAGCAGTTCTTC	CASSLGPGQGANEQFF
TRBV6-6	TRBJ1-5	.	.	TGTGCCAGCAGTTGGCAGGGCCAGCCCCAGCATTTT	CASSWQGQPQHF
TRBV6-5	TRBJ2-7	.	TRBD2	TGTGCCAGCAGTTACACCAAGCGGGGAACCTACGAGCAGTACTTC	CASSYTKRGTYEQYF
TRBV15	TRBJ1-3	few	.	TGTGCCACCAGCTCCCCCGATCTTACAGCTGGAAACACCATATATTTT	CATSSPDLTAGNTIYF
TRBV5-4	TRBJ2-5	.	.	TGTGCCAGCAGCTTCCAGGGGGGCCGGTCCGGGGAGACCCAGTACTTC	CASSFQGGRSGETQYF
TRBV5-4	TRBJ2-1	.	TRBD2	TGTGCCAGCAGCTTGCGCGGGGGGAACTACAATGAGCAGTTCTTC	CASSLRGGNYNEQFF
TRBV6-5	TRBJ1-3	.	.	TGTGCCAGCAGTTACTCGCCGGAGGCTGGAAACACCATATATTTT	CASSYSPEAGNTIYF
TRBV6-1	TRBJ1-1	.	TRBD1	TGTGCCAGCAGGGACAGGGGGGATATAGTAGCTTTCTTT	CASRDRGDIVAFF
TRBV28	TRBJ1-4	.	.	TGTGCCAGCAGTTTATCAAGGGGGTTCAATTTAGGTAATGAAAAACTGTTTTTT	CASSLSRGFNLGNEKLFF
TRBV4-2	TRBJ2-7	.	TRBD1	TGTGCCAGCAGCCAAGATCCGGGACAGGGGAGCGAGCAGTACTTC	CASSQDPGQGSEQYF
TRBV15	TRBJ2-3	.	.	TGTGCCACCGAAGGCGGAACCCACACAGATACGCAGTATTTT	CATEGGTHTDTQYF
TRBV6-1	TRBJ2-1	.	.	TGTGCCAGCAGTGAGAGACCGACGGACAGCGCCGGGTCTGAGCAGTTCTTC	CASSERPTDSAGSEQFF
TRBV2	TRBJ2-3	.	TRBD1	TGTGCCAGCAGTGAAGAGACAGGGAGCACAGATACGCAGTATTTT	CASSEETGSTDTQYF